This TCR beta chain was sequenced in a study of shared clonotypes between healthy human individuals. Study conclusions and caveats: All-four-donor shared clonotypes had higher generation probabilities than non-shared clonotypes did.

A remark on this clone: Its cognate antigen is unknown.

Trimming took 4 bases from V and 1 from J, leaving 14 bases between them. The CDR3 is made up of 15 amino acids. Germline CDR1 reads SGDLS; CDR2 reads YYNGEE. Running of the assay took place at deep level. Splitting of each subset's genomic DNA was done evenly across several immunoSEQ plates. Sequenced by immunoSEQ multiplex PCR; TCRdb stores in-frame clones only, minus some. This sample has roughly 2.5 million clones, with around 94% found just once. Sample: naive CD4+ T cells sorted from blood. Stated subset: CD45RA+ positively selected. The clonotype comes from a man aged 18 to 29 in good health. The chain is built from TRBV9 and TRBJ2-5, with D maybe TRBD1 (5 bases). The CDR3 loop reads CASSPLVGVQETQYF. The CDR3 DNA reads as TGTGCCAGCAGCCCCTTGGTAGGGGTCCAAGAGACCCAGTACTTC. Full variable domain (rest looked up from reference TRBV9 and TRBJ2-5): DSGVTQTPKHLITATGQRVTLRCSPRSGDLSVYWYQQSLDQGLQFLIQYYNGEERAKGNILERFSAQQFPDLHSELNLSSLELGDSALYFCASSPLVGVQETQYFGPGTRLLVL.